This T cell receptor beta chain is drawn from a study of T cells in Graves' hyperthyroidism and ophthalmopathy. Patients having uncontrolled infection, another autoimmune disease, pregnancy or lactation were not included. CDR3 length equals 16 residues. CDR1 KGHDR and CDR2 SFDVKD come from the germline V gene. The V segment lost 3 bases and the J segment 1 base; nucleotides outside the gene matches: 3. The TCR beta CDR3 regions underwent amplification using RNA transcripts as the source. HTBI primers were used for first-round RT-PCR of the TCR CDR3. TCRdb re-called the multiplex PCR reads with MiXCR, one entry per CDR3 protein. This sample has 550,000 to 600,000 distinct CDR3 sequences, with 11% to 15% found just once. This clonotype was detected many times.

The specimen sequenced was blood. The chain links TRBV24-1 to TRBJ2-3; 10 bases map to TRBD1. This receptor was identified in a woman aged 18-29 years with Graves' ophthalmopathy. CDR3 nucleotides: TGTGCCACCAGTGATCCCGGGACAGGGGGCACAGATACGCAGTATTTT. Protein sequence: CATSDPGTGGTDTQYF.